This T cell receptor (beta chain) was recovered during a study of early T cells in non-severe SARS-CoV-2 infection. Study-level information: Sequenced bulk RNA came from whole blood that was unsorted, and chains were unpaired. Study-wide results and limits: Database matching using VDJdb favored anti-spike CD8 responses, with private and CD4 specificities left missing.

Individual cDNA molecules received unique molecular identifiers. TCRdb analysed the 5' RACE reads with MiXCR anew, one entry per CDR3 protein. Among roughly 50,000 distinct CDR3 sequences listed, less than 9.5% were seen once. The CDR3 covers 13 residues. Germline CDR1 MNHEY, CDR2 SVGEGT. Trimming took 5 bases from V and 4 from J, leaving 12 bases between them. This clonotype was found a few times. Antigen unknown. Sequencing was performed on whole blood. The origin of this receptor is an adult who was a healthcare worker with PCR-confirmed SARS-CoV-2 infection or an uninfected control (not recorded which). This chain joins TRBV6-2 or TRBV6-3 and TRBJ2-7; a weak D match, TRBD2 (5 bases). CDR3 in DNA: TGTGCCAGCAGTCCGTCCACGGGATACGAGCAGTACTTC. Protein sequence: CASSPSTGYEQYF.